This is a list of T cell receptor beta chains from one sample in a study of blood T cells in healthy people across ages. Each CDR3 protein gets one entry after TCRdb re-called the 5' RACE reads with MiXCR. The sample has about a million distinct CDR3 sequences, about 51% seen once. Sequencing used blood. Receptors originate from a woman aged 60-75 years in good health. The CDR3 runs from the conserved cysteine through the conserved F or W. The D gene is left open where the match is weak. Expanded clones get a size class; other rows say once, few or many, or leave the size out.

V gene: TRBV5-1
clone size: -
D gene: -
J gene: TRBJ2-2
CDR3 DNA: TGCGCCAGCAGCTTGGAAGGGCCCGGGGAGCTGTTTTTT
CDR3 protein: CASSLEGPGELFF

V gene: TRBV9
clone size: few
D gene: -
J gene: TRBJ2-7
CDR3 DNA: TGTGCCAGCAGCGTAGAAGGGTTGGGAGTTAACGAGCAGTACTTC
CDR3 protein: CASSVEGLGVNEQYF

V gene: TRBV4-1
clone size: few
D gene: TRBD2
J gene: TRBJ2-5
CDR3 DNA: TGCGCCAGCAGCCATAAAACTAGCGGGAGAGAGACCCAGTACTTC
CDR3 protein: CASSHKTSGRETQYF

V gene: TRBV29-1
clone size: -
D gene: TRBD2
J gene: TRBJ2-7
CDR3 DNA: TGCAGCGTTGTGGGGGGCCCGACTAGCGGGAGCGGCCGCTCCTACGAGCAGTACTTC
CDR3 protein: CSVVGGPTSGSGRSYEQYF

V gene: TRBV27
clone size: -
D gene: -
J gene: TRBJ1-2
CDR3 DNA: TGTGCCAGCAGTTTTTCCGGGTCTGGCTACACCTTC
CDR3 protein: CASSFSGSGYTF

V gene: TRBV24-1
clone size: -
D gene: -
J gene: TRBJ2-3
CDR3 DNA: TGTGCCACCAGTTATTCGGGACACAGCACAGATACGCAGTATTTT
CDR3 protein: CATSYSGHSTDTQYF

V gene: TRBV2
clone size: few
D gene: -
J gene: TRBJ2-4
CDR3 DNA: TGTGCCAGCGCTTCAGGGGCCAAAAACATTCAGTACTTC
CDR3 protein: CASASGAKNIQYF

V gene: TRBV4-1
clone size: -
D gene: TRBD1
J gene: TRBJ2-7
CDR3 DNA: TGCGCCAGCAGCCAAGGTGGGATAAGGGACAGGGGTTCCCACGAGCAGTACTTC
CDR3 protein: CASSQGGIRDRGSHEQYF

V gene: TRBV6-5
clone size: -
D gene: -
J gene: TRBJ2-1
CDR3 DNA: TGTGCCAGCAGTGCTGGACTAGGGGGTGAGCAGTTCTTC
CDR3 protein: CASSAGLGGEQFF

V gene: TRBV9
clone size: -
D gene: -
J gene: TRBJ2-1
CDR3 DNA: TGTGCCAGCAGCGGCAGACGGGGCAACTACAATGAGCAGTTCTTC
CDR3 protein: CASSGRRGNYNEQFF

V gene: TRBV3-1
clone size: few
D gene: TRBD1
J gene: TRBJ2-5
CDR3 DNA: TGTGCCAGCAGCCCCCTTCCGGGACAGGGGCAAGAGACCCAGTACTTC
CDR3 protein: CASSPLPGQGQETQYF

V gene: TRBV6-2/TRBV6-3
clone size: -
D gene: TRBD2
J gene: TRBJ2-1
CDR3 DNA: TGTGCCAGCACCCGGACTAGCGGATTATACAATGAGCAGTTCTTC
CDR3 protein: CASTRTSGLYNEQFF

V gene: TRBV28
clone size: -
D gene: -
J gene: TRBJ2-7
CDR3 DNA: TGTGCCAGCAGCCCCACTTTTTTCGAGCAGTACTTC
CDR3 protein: CASSPTFFEQYF